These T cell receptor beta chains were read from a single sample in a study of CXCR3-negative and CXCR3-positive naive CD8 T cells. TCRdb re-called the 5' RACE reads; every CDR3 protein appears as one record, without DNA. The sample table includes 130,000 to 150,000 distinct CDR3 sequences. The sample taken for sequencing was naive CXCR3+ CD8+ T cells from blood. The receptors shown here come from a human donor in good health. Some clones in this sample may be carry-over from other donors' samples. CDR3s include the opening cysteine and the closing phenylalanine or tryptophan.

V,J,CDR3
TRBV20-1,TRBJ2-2,CSARRGLTGELFF
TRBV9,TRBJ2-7,CASSHTPGPTQSYEQYF
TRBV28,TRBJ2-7,CASSKTSGSFYEQYF
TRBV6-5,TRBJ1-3,CASSLGPLVGPGNTIYF
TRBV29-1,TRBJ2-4,CSVQGSKNIQYF
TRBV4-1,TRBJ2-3,CASSQIASTDTQYF
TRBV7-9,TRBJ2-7,CASSLTYTSGRAGNEQYF
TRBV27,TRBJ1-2,CASSLSVAADSNYGYTF
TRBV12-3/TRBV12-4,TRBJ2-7,CASTRNPLTGYEQYF
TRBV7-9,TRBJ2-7,CASSLPGAFQQYF
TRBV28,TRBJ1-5,CASSWTGGNQPQHF
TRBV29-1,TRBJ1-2,CSVGDGNYRDYGYTF
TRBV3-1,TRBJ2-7,CASSQDFTAREQYF
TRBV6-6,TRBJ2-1,CASSTGQGALNEQFF
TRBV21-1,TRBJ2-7,CASSKALKGGDNHYEQYF
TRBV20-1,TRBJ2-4,CSARDRDGAIYIQYF
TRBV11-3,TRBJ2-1,CASSNWTGYNEQFF